This T cell receptor (beta chain) was sequenced for a study of cytotoxic CD8 clonotypes in ibrutinib-treated CLL (dated by TCRdb to about 2021). Background on the whole study: The cohort was composed of approximately 11 relapsed/refractory and around 15 treatment-naive patients; IGHV unmutated status was identified in roughly 17 patients. Samples at response were collected after a median of approximately twelve months of treatment, with a range of roughly 6 to 40 months. Longitudinal samples were available for about 30% of the 86 trial participants. On average, each sample yielded about 250,000 productive templates and roughly 95,000 productive rearrangements. Partial responses were observed in about 24 patients and complete responses in 2; after a median follow-up of 68 months, remission was maintained in approximately 14 patients and progression was observed in approximately 12. Cryopreserved peripheral blood mononuclear cells were obtained prior to treatment, at the time of response, and at either disease progression or sustained remission. Patients were still on ibrutinib when every remission and progressive disease sample was collected. Study-level results and caveats: Public clonotypes were rare and either shrank or stayed stable during treatment, and the rise in clonality at ibrutinib response reflected expansion of private clonotypes. Sustained-remission and progressing patients did not have matched sampling times, and lymph node repertoires were not examined. At ibrutinib response clonality went up, during sustained remission it held steady, and at progression it dropped back toward baseline. At baseline, clonality was higher than in age-matched healthy donors and showed a strong correlation with circulating CD8+ T-cell counts.

This sample's time point label indicates: about eleven months on ibrutinib. For TCR beta library preparation, 1.5 to 2.5 micrograms of genomic DNA were extracted from the cryopreserved PBMCs. Longitudinal blood samples from CLL patients receiving ibrutinib monotherapy were subjected to high-throughput TCR beta sequencing. The patients were enrolled in a single-center, open-label phase 2 trial of ibrutinib monotherapy. Taken from the germline V gene, the CDR1 and CDR2 loops are MNHEY and SVGAGI. Reading from cysteine to phenylalanine, the CDR3 counts 15 amino acids. Only CDR3 DNA is held: 45 bases, read in frame from base 1. V trim: 4 bases; J trim: 2 bases; unmatched bases: 6. A word on this clone: Its antigen target is currently unknown. Per-base qualities were not stored, and no clone one base away is much larger.

On a MiSeq, deep resolution sequencing aimed for a depth between 1 in 1 million and 1 in 200,000 T cells, with each clonotype covered around 10x on average. TCR beta libraries were generated with the immunoSEQ hsTCRB Kit. Concerning the study's data processing: The data were analyzed with ImmunoSEQ Analyzer and ImmunoSEQ Data Assistant, and V, D and J gene assignments followed IMGT definitions. Clonality, which ranges from 0 to 1, was calculated as one minus the normalized Shannon entropy of productive rearrangement frequencies. Public clonotype analysis was restricted to overrepresented clonotypes comprising at least 0.05% of each patient's repertoire. Some 13 age-matched healthy donor repertoires from immuneACCESS served as clonality controls. Held by TCRdb, this immuneACCESS table contains in-frame sequences only and omits some clones. Under half of the omission traces to an unresolved V gene where checked; the cause of the rest is unknown. V and J calls and clone size follow that table, whereas D and trimming were derived from the DNA. The sample table shows some 140,000 clones, and around 93% are seen once. Clones ranked in the top ten supply approximately 11% of the sample.

Sequencing used PBMCs, obtained after 12 months of ibrutinib treatment. This receptor was identified in a human donor with chronic lymphocytic leukemia. This receptor chain uses TRBV6-5 and TRBJ2-3; the junction holds 7 bases that match TRBD1. The CDR3 here reads CASSLGTASTDTQYF. The DNA reads TGTGCCAGCAGTTTAGGGACAGCCTCCACAGATACGCAGTATTTT.